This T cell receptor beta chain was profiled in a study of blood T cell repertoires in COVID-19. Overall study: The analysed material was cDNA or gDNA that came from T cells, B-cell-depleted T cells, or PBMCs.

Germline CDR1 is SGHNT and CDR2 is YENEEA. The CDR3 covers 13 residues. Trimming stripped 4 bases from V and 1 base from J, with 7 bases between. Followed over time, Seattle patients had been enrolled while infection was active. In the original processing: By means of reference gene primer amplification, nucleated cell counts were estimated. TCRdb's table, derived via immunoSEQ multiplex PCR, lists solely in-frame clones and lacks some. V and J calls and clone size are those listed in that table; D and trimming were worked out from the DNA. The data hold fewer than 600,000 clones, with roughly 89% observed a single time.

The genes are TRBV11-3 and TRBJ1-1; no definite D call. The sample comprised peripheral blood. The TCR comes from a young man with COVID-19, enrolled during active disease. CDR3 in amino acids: CASSSGENTEAFF. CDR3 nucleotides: TGTGCCAGCAGCTCCGGGGAGAACACTGAAGCTTTCTTT.